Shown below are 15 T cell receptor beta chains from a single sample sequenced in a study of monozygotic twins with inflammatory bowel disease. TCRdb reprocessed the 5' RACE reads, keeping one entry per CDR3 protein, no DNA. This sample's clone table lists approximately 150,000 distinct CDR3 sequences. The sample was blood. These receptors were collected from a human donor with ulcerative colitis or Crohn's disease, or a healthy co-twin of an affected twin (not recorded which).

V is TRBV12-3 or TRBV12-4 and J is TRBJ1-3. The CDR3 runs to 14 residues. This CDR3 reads CASTVAISGNTIYF.

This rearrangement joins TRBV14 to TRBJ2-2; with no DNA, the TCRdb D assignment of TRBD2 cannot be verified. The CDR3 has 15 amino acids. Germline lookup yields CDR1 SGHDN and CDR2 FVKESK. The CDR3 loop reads CASSHRTLNTGELFF.

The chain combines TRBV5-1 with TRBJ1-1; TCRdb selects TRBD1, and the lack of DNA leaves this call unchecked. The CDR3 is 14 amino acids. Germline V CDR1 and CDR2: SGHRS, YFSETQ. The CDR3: CASSFGGTGTEAFF.

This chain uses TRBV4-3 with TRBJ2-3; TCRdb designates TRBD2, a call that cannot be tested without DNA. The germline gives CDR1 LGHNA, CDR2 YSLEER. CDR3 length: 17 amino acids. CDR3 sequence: CASSQAGHLSSTDTQYF.

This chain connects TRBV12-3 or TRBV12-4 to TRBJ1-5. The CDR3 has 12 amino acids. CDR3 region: CASSLGSAPQHF.

The CDR3 here is CSVEVGRAGGYTF. The rearrangement joins TRBV29-1 to TRBJ1-2. Germline-derived CDR1 and CDR2 are SQVTM and ANQGSEA. CDR3 size: 13 residues.

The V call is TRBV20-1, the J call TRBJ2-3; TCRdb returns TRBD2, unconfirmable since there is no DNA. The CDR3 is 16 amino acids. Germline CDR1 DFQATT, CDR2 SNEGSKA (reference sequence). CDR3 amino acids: CSAGTYSGGGTDTQYF.

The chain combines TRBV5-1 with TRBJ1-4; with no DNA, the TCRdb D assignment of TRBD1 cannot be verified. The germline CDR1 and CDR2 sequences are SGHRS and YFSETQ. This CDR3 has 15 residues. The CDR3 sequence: CASSLEAGLNEKLFF.

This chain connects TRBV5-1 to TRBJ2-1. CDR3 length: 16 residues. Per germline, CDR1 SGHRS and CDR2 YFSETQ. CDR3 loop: CASSLRGWSSYNEQFF.

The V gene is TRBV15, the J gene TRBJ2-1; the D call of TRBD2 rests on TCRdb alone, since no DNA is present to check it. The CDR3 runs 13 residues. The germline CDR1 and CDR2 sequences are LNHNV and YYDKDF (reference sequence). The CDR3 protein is CATSRDQFQLRFF.

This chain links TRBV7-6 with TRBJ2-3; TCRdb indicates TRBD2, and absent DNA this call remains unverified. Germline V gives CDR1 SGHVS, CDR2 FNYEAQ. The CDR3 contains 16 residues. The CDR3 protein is CASSFATRGITDTQYF.

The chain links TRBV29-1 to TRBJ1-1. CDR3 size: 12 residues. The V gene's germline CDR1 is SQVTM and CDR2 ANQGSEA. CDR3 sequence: CSVGGQNTEAFF.

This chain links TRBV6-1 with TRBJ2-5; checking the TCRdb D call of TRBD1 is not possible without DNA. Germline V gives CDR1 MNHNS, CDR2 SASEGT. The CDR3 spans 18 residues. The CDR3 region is CASSEAYPFYRVVQTQYF.

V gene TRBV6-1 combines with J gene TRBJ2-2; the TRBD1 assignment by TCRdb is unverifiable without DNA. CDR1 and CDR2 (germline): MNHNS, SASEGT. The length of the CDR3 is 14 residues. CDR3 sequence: CASRWGANTGELFF.

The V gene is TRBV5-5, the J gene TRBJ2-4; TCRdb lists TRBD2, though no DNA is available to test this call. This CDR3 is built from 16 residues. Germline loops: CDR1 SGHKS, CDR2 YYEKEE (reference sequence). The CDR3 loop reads CASSLEALGLGSIQYF.